These T cell receptor beta chains were read from a single sample in a study of shared clonotypes between healthy human individuals. TCRdb keeps only in-frame clones here, not all; method: immunoSEQ multiplex PCR. Seen here are 2.5 million or so clones, over 85% observed once, and the top ten hold roughly 0.14%. Sequencing was carried out using naive CD4+ T cells sorted from blood. The receptors were sampled from a man aged 18 to 35 in good health. Each CDR3 is given with its conserved first and last residue. Each record gives: D gene, J gene, clone size, V gene, CDR3 protein, CDR3 DNA. D genes are given only for firm matches. The size of a clone is reported for some rows only, either as once, few or many, or as a class for expanded clones.

>NA|TRBJ2-7|NA|TRBV7-2
CASSLNPGGGYEQYF
TGTGCCAGCAGCTTAAATCCAGGTGGAGGCTACGAGCAGTACTTC
>TRBD1|TRBJ1-2|NA|TRBV5-1
CASSSRQGQGYGYTF
TGCGCCAGCAGCAGCCGACAGGGGCAGGGCTATGGCTACACCTTC
>NA|TRBJ2-7|NA|TRBV2
CASSEGGMGYEQYF
TGTGCCAGCAGTGAGGGGGGTATGGGCTACGAGCAGTACTTC
>TRBD2|TRBJ2-2|NA|TRBV5-6
CASSSGLAGGNTGELFF
TGTGCCAGCAGCTCGGGACTAGCGGGGGGGAACACCGGGGAGCTGTTTTTT
>NA|TRBJ1-5|NA|TRBV6-1
CASSLGLNQPQHF
TGTGCCAGCAGCCTCGGACTTAATCAGCCCCAGCATTTT
>NA|TRBJ1-1|NA|TRBV10-3
CAISDTPNVGTEAFF
TGTGCCATCAGTGACACACCTAATGTGGGCACTGAAGCTTTCTTT
>NA|TRBJ1-1|few|TRBV6-5
CASSTGRNTEAFF
TGTGCCAGCAGCACTGGACGGAACACTGAAGCTTTCTTT
>TRBD1|TRBJ2-5|NA|TRBV29-1
CSARRTGTQETQYF
TGCAGCGCCCGCCGGACAGGGACCCAAGAGACCCAGTACTTC
>NA|TRBJ2-2|NA|TRBV28
CASSLGTSNTGELFF
TGTGCCAGCAGTTTAGGAACTTCGAACACCGGGGAGCTGTTTTTT
>NA|TRBJ2-5|once|TRBV7-9
CASSLGLGGPETQYF
TGTGCCAGCAGCTTAGGACTCGGGGGGCCGGAGACCCAGTACTTC
>NA|TRBJ2-7|NA|TRBV2
CASRPGRVSYEQYF
TGTGCCAGCAGACCCGGACGGGTCTCCTACGAGCAGTACTTC
>TRBD1|TRBJ1-2|NA|TRBV6-5
CASRDDRGPYGYTF
TGTGCCAGCAGAGATGACAGGGGACCTTATGGCTACACCTTC
>NA|TRBJ1-3|NA|TRBV19
CASVPTTLSGNTIYF
TGTGCCAGTGTACCGACGACATTGTCTGGAAACACCATATATTTT